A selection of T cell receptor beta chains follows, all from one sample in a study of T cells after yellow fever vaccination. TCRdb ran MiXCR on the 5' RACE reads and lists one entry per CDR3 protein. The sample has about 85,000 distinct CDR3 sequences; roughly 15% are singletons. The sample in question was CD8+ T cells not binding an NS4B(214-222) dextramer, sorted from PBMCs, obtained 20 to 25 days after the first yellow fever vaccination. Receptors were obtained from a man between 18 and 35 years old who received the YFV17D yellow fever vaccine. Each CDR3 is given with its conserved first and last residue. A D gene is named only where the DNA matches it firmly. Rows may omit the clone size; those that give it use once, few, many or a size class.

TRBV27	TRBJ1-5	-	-	CASSLTGNSNQPQHF	TGTGCCAGCAGTTTAACGGGAAATAGCAATCAGCCCCAGCATTTT
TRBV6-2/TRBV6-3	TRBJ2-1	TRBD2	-	CASSATSGGYNEQFF	TGTGCCAGCAGTGCGACTAGCGGGGGCTACAATGAGCAGTTCTTC
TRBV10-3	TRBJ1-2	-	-	CAISVVLGGQSYGYTF	TGTGCCATCAGTGTAGTTTTGGGCGGACAGAGCTATGGCTACACCTTC
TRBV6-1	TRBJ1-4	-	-	CASRPAWGSNEKLFF	TGTGCCAGCAGGCCCGCATGGGGCTCTAATGAAAAACTGTTTTTT
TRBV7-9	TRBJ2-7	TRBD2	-	CASSFRLAPYEQYF	TGTGCCAGCAGCTTTCGACTAGCACCCTACGAGCAGTACTTC
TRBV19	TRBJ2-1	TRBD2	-	CASSRTSGTYNEQFF	TGTGCCAGTAGCCGGACTAGCGGCACCTACAATGAGCAGTTCTTC
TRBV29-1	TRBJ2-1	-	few	CSVVLRVINEQFF	TGCAGCGTTGTTCTTAGGGTAATAAATGAGCAGTTCTTC
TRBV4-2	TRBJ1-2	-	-	CASSQETTGYKDYGYTF	TGTGCCAGCAGCCAAGAAACAACAGGGTATAAAGACTATGGCTACACCTTC
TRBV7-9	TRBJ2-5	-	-	CASSVPPAQVQETQYF	TGTGCCAGCAGCGTGCCTCCCGCACAGGTCCAAGAGACCCAGTACTTC
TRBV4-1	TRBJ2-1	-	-	CASLGGTGNEQFF	TGCGCCAGCCTTGGGGGCACTGGAAATGAGCAGTTCTTC
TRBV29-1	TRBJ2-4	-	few	CSVEGRGGIQYF	TGCAGCGTTGAAGGCAGGGGGGGCATTCAGTACTTC
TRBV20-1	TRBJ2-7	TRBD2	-	CSALGTSGGSYEQYF	TGCAGTGCTCTAGGGACTAGCGGGGGATCCTACGAGCAGTACTTC
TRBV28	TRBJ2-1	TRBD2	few	CASSRTTSGGLNEQFF	TGTGCCAGCAGTCGTACTACTAGCGGGGGGCTAAATGAGCAGTTCTTC
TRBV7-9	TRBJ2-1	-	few	CASSFQGIEQFF	TGTGCCAGCAGCTTTCAGGGGATTGAGCAGTTCTTC
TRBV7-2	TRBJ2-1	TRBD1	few	CASSLSRDSRYNEQFF	TGTGCCAGCAGCCTGAGCCGGGACAGCCGCTACAATGAGCAGTTCTTC
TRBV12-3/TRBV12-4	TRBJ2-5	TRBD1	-	CASRSGRGETQYF	TGTGCCAGCAGAAGTGGCAGGGGGGAGACCCAGTACTTC
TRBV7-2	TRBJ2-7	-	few	CASSSGRRGDGEQYF	TGTGCCAGCAGCTCGGGGCGGCGGGGAGATGGCGAGCAGTACTTC
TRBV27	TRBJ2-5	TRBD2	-	CASGGRGKRETQYF	TGTGCCAGCGGGGGGAGGGGTAAGCGAGAGACCCAGTACTTC
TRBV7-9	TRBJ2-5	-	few	CASSSGWLAQETQYF	TGTGCCAGCAGCTCGGGTTGGCTAGCGCAAGAGACCCAGTACTTC
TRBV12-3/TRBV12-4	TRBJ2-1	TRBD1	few	CASSFGTGINNEQFF	TGTGCCAGCAGTTTCGGGACAGGGATCAACAATGAGCAGTTCTTC
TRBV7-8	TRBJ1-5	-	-	CASSTRASNQPQHF	TGTGCCAGCAGCACCCGGGCCTCTAATCAGCCCCAGCATTTT
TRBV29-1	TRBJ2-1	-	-	CSVGTLPNEQFF	TGCAGCGTAGGGACATTACCGAATGAGCAGTTCTTC